This T cell receptor beta chain derives from a study of identical twins. Study-wide points: Instead of following the same donors, the conclusions were based on cross-sectional statistical analysis.

A universal primer site was incorporated via template switching, and the cDNA contained unique molecular identifiers. In TCRdb, the 5' RACE reads were re-called with MiXCR into one record per CDR3 protein. The sample yields 200,000 to 300,000 distinct CDR3 sequences, roughly 10% seen once. CDR3 length equals 12 residues. After removal of 8 bases from V and 6 bases from J, the junction contained 1 base not matched to a gene. Per the germline V gene, CDR1 is ENHRY and CDR2 is SYGVKD. As regards this clonotype: Antigen: not known.

Sequencing was carried out using memory T cells sorted from blood. This sequence originates from a man aged 50-59 years in good health. The chain combines TRBV10-3 with TRBJ2-7, with 13 bases matching TRBD2. DNA of the CDR3: TGTGCCATCGGGACTAGCGGGATCGAGCAGTACTTC. Its translation: CAIGTSGIEQYF.